The next 18 T cell receptor beta chains were all read from a single sample in a study of OX40 agonist ivuxolimab in advanced cancers. Library prep was done by the immunoSEQ multiplex PCR assay. TCRdb holds this immuneACCESS table with in-frame rearrangements only. Some clones are missing; in checked studies, unresolved V genes explain under half, and the rest has no known cause. For this sample there are roughly 75,000 clones; around 90% appear just once. 6.2% of the sample is taken by the ten largest. Sequenced material: CD4+ or CD8+ T cells sorted from blood, taken in a trial of the OX40 agonist ivuxolimab. The receptors derive from an adult with an advanced solid tumor such as melanoma, head and neck, liver or kidney cancer.

The V gene is TRBV7-8, the J gene TRBJ2-7; 14 nucleotides line up with TRBD2. CDR3 length equals 21 residues. Germline values: CDR1 SGHVS, CDR2 FQNEAQ. Trimming cost V 0 bases and J 3 bases; bases outside gene matches: 16. In DNA, the CDR3 is TGTGCCAGCAGCTTAGCGTCTGGGACTAGCGGGAGCATAGGGGGTTACTACGAGCAGTACTTC. Translated: CASSLASGTSGSIGGYYEQYF. Using reference TRBV7-8 and TRBJ2-7 for the parts outside the CDR3, the full variable domain is GAGVSQSPRYKVAKRGQDVALRCDPISGHVSLFWYQQALGQGPEFLTYFQNEAQLDKSGLPSDRFFAERPEGSVSTLKIQRTQQEDSAVYLCASSLASGTSGSIGGYYEQYFGPGTRLTVT.

The V and J genes are TRBV10-3 and TRBJ1-2; no definite D call. The CDR3 length is 16 residues. Trimming removed 2 bases from V and 5 bases from J, with 18 bases in between. The germline V gene has CDR1 ENHRY and CDR2 SYGVKD. In nucleotides, the CDR3 is TGTGCCATCAGTGAGAGTTTCGACCCGGGGAGGTATGGCTACACCTTC. This encodes CAISESFDPGRYGYTF.

The chain joins TRBV5-1 to TRBJ1-2; 7 bases are a match to TRBD1. J was trimmed by 2 bases and V by 4 bases; bases with no gene match: 2. The CDR3 spans 13 residues. Germline CDR1 reads SGHRS; CDR2 reads YFSETQ. The CDR3 sequence: CASSPDRNYGYTF. Here the CDR3 DNA reads TGCGCCAGCAGCCCGGACAGGAACTATGGCTACACCTTC.

This chain joins TRBV5-5 and TRBJ2-5; possible D gene TRBD1, 6 bases. Trimming took off 3 bases at V and 1 base at J, with 7 bases between the two ends. This CDR3 contains 13 residues. Germline loops: CDR1 SGHKS, CDR2 YYEKEE (reference sequence). CDR3 nucleotides: TGTGCCAGCAGCTCAGGGGTCCAAGAGACCCAGTACTTC. Translation: CASSSGVQETQYF.

The CDR3: CASSPGVQAQTQYF. Written as DNA, the CDR3 is TGTGCCAGCAGTCCAGGCGTCCAGGCCCAGACCCAGTACTTC. The chain has TRBV5-4 and TRBJ2-5; no clear D gene. Germline values: CDR1 SGHNT, CDR2 YYREEE (reference sequence). CDR3 size: 14 residues. Trimming cost V 5 bases and J 6 bases, with 17 bases left between them.

The rearrangement uses TRBV20-1 and TRBJ2-7; no definite D call. CDR1 is DFQATT and CDR2 is SNEGSKA in the germline V gene (reference sequence). Trimming stripped 6 bases from V and 6 bases from J, with 12 bases between. The CDR3 sequence is 11 residues long. This CDR3 reads CSARTIREQYF. The CDR3 coding sequence is TGCAGTGCAAGAACCATTCGCGAGCAGTACTTC.

This clone was seen a few times. The CDR3 sequence is CASSLQGEHSPLHF. In nucleotides, the CDR3 is TGTGCCAGCTCACTACAGGGAGAGCATTCACCCCTCCACTTT. The gene calls are TRBV18 and TRBJ1-6; TRBD1 might be the D (6 bases). Germline lookup yields CDR1 KGHSH and CDR2 LQKENI. Trimming shortened V by 4 bases and J by 8 bases, and 12 bases separated the two germline ends. This CDR3 region has 14 residues.

This chain joins TRBV4-1 and TRBJ1-4, with a weak D call TRBD1 (5 bases). The CDR3 spans 16 residues. The germline V and J ends were trimmed by 7 bases and 7 bases, with 22 bases remaining between them. Germline V CDR1 and CDR2: MGHRA, YSYEKL. This chain's CDR3 is CASKATRGAIVEKLFF. The CDR3 nucleotides are TGCGCCAGCAAAGCGACTCGTGGGGCAATAGTTGAAAAACTGTTTTTT.

The V and J genes are TRBV7-7 and TRBJ2-2; TRBD1 agrees at 11 bases. V lost 3 bases to trimming and J lost 7 bases; unmatched junction nucleotides: 4. Germline CDR1 reads SSHAT; CDR2 reads FNYEAQ (reference sequence). The CDR3 runs 15 residues. DNA for the CDR3: TGTGCCAGCAGCTTGGGGACAGGGGGGAACGGGGAGCTGTTTTTT. Its protein is CASSLGTGGNGELFF.

Concerning this clone itself: Germline is not matched at one junction end, which may reflect a read error. The CDR3 DNA sequence: TGTGCCAGCAGTTCCCACATACCGGGACCCCTCTCCTTC. Translation gives CASSSHIPGPLSF. The chain uses TRBV28 and TRBJ2-7; D is possibly TRBD1 or TRBD2 (5 bases each). Germline V gene sequence: CDR1 MDHEN, CDR2 SYDVKM. The CDR3 length is 13 residues.

The CDR3 coding sequence is TGTGCCAGCAGTTACCCCGGGACAGCGTCTGGCACTGAAGCTTTCTTT. Translating it yields CASSYPGTASGTEAFF. The J gene is TRBJ1-1, the V gene TRBV6-5; 7 bases match TRBD1. The junction had 10 bases not matched to a gene; V was cut back by 2 bases and J by 4 bases. The CDR3 is 16 amino acids. Germline values: CDR1 MNHEY, CDR2 SVGAGI.

The chain combines TRBV2 with TRBJ1-4; the D gene is possibly TRBD1 (5 bases). Trimming stripped 8 bases from V and 0 bases from J, with 16 bases between. This CDR3 is built from 16 residues. CDR1 is SNHLY, CDR2 FYNNEI, per germline. CDR3: CASAEDSPSTNEKLFF. DNA of the CDR3: TGTGCCAGCGCCGAAGACAGCCCCTCAACTAATGAAAAACTGTTTTTT. The variable domain in full, completed from reference TRBV2 and TRBJ1-4, reads EPEVTQTPSHQVTQMGQEVILRCVPISNHLYFYWYRQILGQKVEFLVSFYNNEISEKSEIFDDQFSVERPDGSNFTLKIRSTKLEDSAMYFCASAEDSPSTNEKLFFGSGTQLSVL.

The rearrangement joins TRBV18 to TRBJ2-1, with TRBD1 identical over 8 bases. The CDR3 covers 13 residues. The ends lost 6 bases at V and 6 bases at J; junction bases unmatched: 4. The germline CDR1 and CDR2 sequences are KGHSH and LQKENI. CDR3 residues: CASSRTGSNEQFF. In DNA form, the CDR3 reads TGTGCCAGCTCCCGGACAGGGAGCAATGAGCAGTTCTTC. The full variable domain, in which reference TRBV18 and TRBJ2-1 provide the parts outside the CDR3, is NAGVMQNPRHLVRRRGQEARLRCSPMKGHSHVYWYRQLPEEGLKFMVYLQKENIIDESGMPKERFSAEFPKEGPSILRIQQVVRGDSAAYFCASSRTGSNEQFFGPGTRLTVL.

V gene TRBV27 combines with J gene TRBJ1-2; 8 bases map to TRBD1. The V gene's germline CDR1 is MNHEY and CDR2 SMNVEV (reference sequence). J gave up 8 bases and V 6 bases, and 17 bases lay outside the gene matches. The CDR3 contains 16 residues. The CDR3 protein is CASRPPSGTGYWGYTF. The CDR3 region has the DNA TGTGCCAGCAGGCCCCCTTCCGGGACAGGATATTGGGGCTACACCTTC.

The rearrangement links TRBV6-1 to TRBJ2-3; the D gene is possibly TRBD1 (5 bases). V lost 1 base and J 1 base, leaving 9 bases between the germline ends. The germline V gene has CDR1 MNHNS and CDR2 SASEGT. The CDR3 has 15 amino acids. In nucleotides, the CDR3 is TGTGCCAGCAGTGAAGGGGGCTTTGGCACAGATACGCAGTATTTT. This encodes CASSEGGFGTDTQYF.

The rearrangement uses TRBV2 and TRBJ2-7; 8 nucleotides align to TRBD2. The CDR3 loop spans 14 amino acids. CDR1 is SNHLY, CDR2 FYNNEI, per germline. J gave up 0 bases and V 7 bases, and 5 bases lay outside the gene matches. The CDR3 coding sequence is TGTGCCAGCAATCAGCGGGAGAGCTCCTACGAGCAGTACTTC. Protein: CASNQRESSYEQYF.

The chain carries TRBV29-1 and TRBJ1-2; D call uncertain. Trimming removed 5 bases at V and 1 base at J, with 11 bases between. This CDR3 region has 13 residues. Per the germline V gene, CDR1 is SQVTM and CDR2 is ANQGSEA. DNA for the CDR3: TGCAGCGTTCCCGCGACCGGTAACTATGGCTACACCTTC. Translation gives CSVPATGNYGYTF.

The chain is built from TRBV5-1 and TRBJ2-5; D perhaps matches TRBD1 (6 bases). V lost 4 bases to trimming and J lost 2 bases, with 15 bases between them. CDR3 length: 15 residues. The germline V gene encodes CDR1 SGHRS and CDR2 YFSETQ. CDR3 region: CASSPGTSIQETQYF. CDR3 coding DNA: TGCGCCAGCAGCCCGGGGACATCCATTCAAGAGACCCAGTACTTC.